The 14 T cell receptor beta chains listed next were all sequenced from one sample in a study of cytomegalovirus exposure and HLA in healthy donors. Primers included in the PCR were 60 Vbeta and 13 Jbeta primers. Repertoires were generated with immunoSEQ multiplex PCR, while TCRdb's copy carries only in-frame clones and drops some. The sample has about 130,000 clones, 80% seen once. The sample taken for sequencing was PBMCs. The receptors were sampled from a young man in good health and CMV-seronegative.

This clone was detected only once. The chain uses TRBV5-6 and TRBJ1-5; 8 bases map to TRBD1. The V segment lost 4 bases and the J segment 8 bases; nucleotides outside the gene matches: 5. This CDR3 is 13 amino acids long. CDR1 is SGHDT, CDR2 YYEEEE, per germline. CDR3: CASSGQGREPQHF. As DNA, the CDR3 is TGTGCCAGCAGCGGACAGGGCCGTGAGCCCCAGCATTTT.

The CDR3 reads CASSQGAYMNTEAFF. The DNA for the CDR3 is TGCGCCAGCAGCCAAGGGGCGTACATGAACACTGAAGCTTTCTTT. V usage is TRBV4-1 and J usage is TRBJ1-1; no clear D. CDR1 and CDR2 (germline): MGHRA, YSYEKL. V gave up 1 base and J gave up 0 bases, with 9 bases separating them. This CDR3 has 15 residues.

The V call is TRBV28, the J call TRBJ1-4, with no clear D. The CDR3 loop spans 16 amino acids. The germline V and J ends were trimmed by 2 bases and 8 bases, with 18 bases remaining between them. The germline CDR1 and CDR2 sequences are MDHEN and SYDVKM. The chain's CDR3 is CASSLGLSTRGEKLFF. The CDR3 DNA is TGTGCCAGCAGTTTAGGTCTCAGTACCCGAGGGGAAAAACTGTTTTTT.

This CDR3 reads CASSQGLTSGHTGELFF. For the CDR3, the DNA is TGTGCCAGCAGCCAAGGATTAACTAGCGGTCACACCGGGGAGCTGTTTTTT. The V call is TRBV14, the J call TRBJ2-2; the match to TRBD2 covers 8 bases. The CDR3 length is 17 residues. The V segment lost 1 base and the J segment 3 bases; nucleotides outside the gene matches: 7. Germline V gene lookup returns CDR1 SGHDN and CDR2 FVKESK.

The rearrangement links TRBV5-6 to TRBJ2-2, with 10 bases identical to TRBD1. This CDR3 is built from 16 residues. The V and J ends lost 4 bases and 1 base, in that order; junction bases with no gene match: 4. CDR1 and CDR2 (germline): SGHDT, YYEEEE. The CDR3 bases are TGTGCCAGCAGCCCCGGGACAGGGGTGAACACCGGGGAGCTGTTTTTT. Its protein product is CASSPGTGVNTGELFF.

The chain couples TRBV10-3 to TRBJ1-1; 9 bases agree with TRBD1. J gave up 4 bases and V 6 bases, and 3 bases lay outside the gene matches. The CDR3 consists of 13 residues. Germline CDR1 and CDR2: ENHRY and SYGVKD. This chain's CDR3 is CAISLQGATEAFF. CDR3 coding DNA: TGTGCCATCAGCCTACAGGGGGCCACTGAAGCTTTCTTT.

The chain carries TRBV20-1 and TRBJ1-2; D gene uncertain. Germline CDR1 DFQATT, CDR2 SNEGSKA (reference sequence). This CDR3 has 11 amino acids. With 6 bases removed from V and 3 bases from J, the gap between germline ends came to 8 bases. The CDR3 DNA is TGCAGTGCACGAGCTGACTATGGCTACACCTTC. Its protein is CSARADYGYTF.

The V call is TRBV5-8, the J call TRBJ2-1; 11 bases agree with TRBD1. The V segment lost 6 bases and the J segment 4 bases; nucleotides outside the gene matches: 12. The germline V gene encodes CDR1 SGHTS and CDR2 YDEGEE. The CDR3 runs to 17 residues. CDR3 sequence reads: CASIQQTGTGGYNEQFF. For the CDR3, the DNA is TGTGCCAGCATCCAGCAAACCGGGACAGGGGGTTACAATGAGCAGTTCTTC.

This chain joins TRBV30 and TRBJ2-7; 9 nucleotides agree with TRBD2. The CDR3 has 15 residues. Germline assignment: CDR1 GTSNPN and CDR2 SVGIG (reference sequence). Unmatched junction bases numbered 7, after V lost 2 bases and J lost 2 bases. CDR3 in amino acids: CAWSQLAGVPYEQYF. The CDR3 coding sequence is TGTGCCTGGAGTCAATTAGCGGGAGTCCCCTACGAGCAGTACTTC.

The chain has TRBV5-4 and TRBJ1-1; D gene unclear. The V end was cut by 4 bases, the J end by 1 base, with 8 bases between. Germline V CDR1 and CDR2: SGHNT, YYREEE (reference sequence). The CDR3 has 13 residues. CDR3 in amino acids: CASSDRQNTEAFF. DNA of the CDR3: TGTGCCAGCAGCGACCGACAGAACACTGAAGCTTTCTTT.

This clone occurred a few times. Other DNA sequences of this sample code for an identical CDR3. The chain is built from TRBV27 and TRBJ2-7; 11 positions match TRBD2. The CDR3 has 15 amino acids. Trimming at V came to 5 bases and at J to 0 bases, leaving 3 bases not matched to a gene. Germline loops: CDR1 MNHEY, CDR2 SMNVEV (reference sequence). CDR3 protein: CASSLGLAGSYEQYF. The DNA for the CDR3 is TGTGCCAGCAGTCTTGGACTAGCGGGCTCCTACGAGCAGTACTTC.

This CDR3 reads CASSDRTGVWNEQFF. The CDR3 region has the DNA TGTGCCAGCAGCGACAGGACAGGGGTGTGGAATGAGCAGTTCTTC. The chain joins TRBV7-9 to TRBJ2-1, with TRBD1 identical over 9 bases. CDR3 length equals 15 residues. Germline lookup yields CDR1 SEHNR and CDR2 FQNEAQ (reference sequence). V gave up 5 bases and J gave up 7 bases; unmatched junction bases: 9.

This clone came up once. This chain uses TRBV2 with TRBJ2-2; 13 bases align to TRBD2. After removal of 6 bases from V and 1 base from J, the junction contained 14 bases not matched to a gene. CDR1 SNHLY and CDR2 FYNNEI come from the germline V gene. This CDR3 is 20 amino acids long. CDR3 protein: CASRNHAGTSGNQNTGELFF. The CDR3 DNA is TGTGCCAGCAGGAACCACGCCGGGACTAGCGGGAACCAGAACACCGGGGAGCTGTTTTTT.

The chain is built from TRBV5-4 and TRBJ2-1, with 7 bases lining up with TRBD1. V was pared by 4 bases and J by 3 bases, with 4 bases of the junction left unmatched. The CDR3 consists of 14 residues. Germline V CDR1 and CDR2: SGHNT, YYREEE (reference sequence). CDR3 loop: CASSHRDSYNEQFF. The CDR3 nucleotides are TGTGCCAGCAGCCACCGGGACAGCTACAATGAGCAGTTCTTC.